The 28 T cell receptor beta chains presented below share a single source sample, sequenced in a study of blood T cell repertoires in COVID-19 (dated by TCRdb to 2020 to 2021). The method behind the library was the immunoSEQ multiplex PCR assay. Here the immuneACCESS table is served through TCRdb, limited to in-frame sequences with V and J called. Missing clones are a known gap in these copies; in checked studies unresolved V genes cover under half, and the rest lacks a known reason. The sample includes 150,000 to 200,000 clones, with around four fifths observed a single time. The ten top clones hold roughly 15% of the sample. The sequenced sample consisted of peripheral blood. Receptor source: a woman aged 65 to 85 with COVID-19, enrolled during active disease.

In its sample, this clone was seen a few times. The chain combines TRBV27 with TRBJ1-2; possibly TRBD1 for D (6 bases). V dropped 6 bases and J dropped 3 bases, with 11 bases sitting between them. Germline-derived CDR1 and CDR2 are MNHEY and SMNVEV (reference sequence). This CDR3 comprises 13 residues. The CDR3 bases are TGTGCCAGCAGACGGGACACCTACTATGGCTACACCTTC. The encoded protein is CASRRDTYYGYTF.

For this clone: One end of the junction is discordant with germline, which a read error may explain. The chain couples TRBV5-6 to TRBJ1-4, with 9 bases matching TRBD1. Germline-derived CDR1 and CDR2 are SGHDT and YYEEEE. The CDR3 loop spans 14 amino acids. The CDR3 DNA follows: TGTGCCAGCAGTCGGGACAGGGTTAATGAAAAGCTGTTTTTT. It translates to CASSRDRVNEKLFF.

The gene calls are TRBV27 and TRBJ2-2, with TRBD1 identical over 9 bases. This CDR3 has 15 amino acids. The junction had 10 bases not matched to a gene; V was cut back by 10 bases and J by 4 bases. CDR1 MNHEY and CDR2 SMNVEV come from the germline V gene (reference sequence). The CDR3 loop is CATRTGTGSTGELFF. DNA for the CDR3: TGTGCCACCAGGACCGGGACAGGGAGCACCGGGGAGCTGTTTTTT.

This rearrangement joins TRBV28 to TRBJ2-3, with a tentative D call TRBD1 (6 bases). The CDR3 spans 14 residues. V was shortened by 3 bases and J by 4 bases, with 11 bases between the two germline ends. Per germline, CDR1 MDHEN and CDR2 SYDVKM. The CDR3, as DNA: TGTGCCAGCAGTTTGTTACAGGGTTCAGATACGCAGTATTTT. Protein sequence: CASSLLQGSDTQYF.

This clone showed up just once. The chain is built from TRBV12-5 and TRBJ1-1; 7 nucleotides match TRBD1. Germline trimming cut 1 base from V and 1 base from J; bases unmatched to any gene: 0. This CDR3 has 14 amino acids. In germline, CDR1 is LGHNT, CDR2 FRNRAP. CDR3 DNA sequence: TGTGCTAGTGGTTTGGACAGGGGGAACACTGAAGCTTTCTTT. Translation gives CASGLDRGNTEAFF.

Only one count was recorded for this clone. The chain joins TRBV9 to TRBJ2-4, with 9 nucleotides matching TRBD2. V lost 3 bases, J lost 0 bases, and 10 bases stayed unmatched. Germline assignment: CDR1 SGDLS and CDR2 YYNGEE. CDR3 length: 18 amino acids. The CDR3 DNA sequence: TGTGCCAGCAGCGCTAACTATAGCGGGAGCGAAGCCAAAAACATTCAGTACTTC. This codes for CASSANYSGSEAKNIQYF.

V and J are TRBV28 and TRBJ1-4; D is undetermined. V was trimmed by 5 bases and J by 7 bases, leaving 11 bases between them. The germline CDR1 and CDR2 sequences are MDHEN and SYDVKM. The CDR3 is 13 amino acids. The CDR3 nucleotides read TGTGCCAGCAGTCGGAGGTGGGGTGAAAAACTGTTTTTT. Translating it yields CASSRRWGEKLFF.

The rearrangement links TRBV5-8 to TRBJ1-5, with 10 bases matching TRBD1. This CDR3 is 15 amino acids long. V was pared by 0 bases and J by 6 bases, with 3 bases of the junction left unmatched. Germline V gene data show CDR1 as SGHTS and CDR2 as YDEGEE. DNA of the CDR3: TGTGCCAGCAGCTTGGGACAGGGGGCTAGTCAGCCCCAGCATTTT. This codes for CASSLGQGASQPQHF.

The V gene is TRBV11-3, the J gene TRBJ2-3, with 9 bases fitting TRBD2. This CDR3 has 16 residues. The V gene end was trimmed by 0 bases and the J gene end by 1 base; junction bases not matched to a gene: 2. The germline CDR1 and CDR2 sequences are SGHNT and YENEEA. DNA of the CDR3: TGTGCCAGCAGCTTAGAGGCTAGCGGGGGCACAGATACGCAGTATTTT. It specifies CASSLEASGGTDTQYF.

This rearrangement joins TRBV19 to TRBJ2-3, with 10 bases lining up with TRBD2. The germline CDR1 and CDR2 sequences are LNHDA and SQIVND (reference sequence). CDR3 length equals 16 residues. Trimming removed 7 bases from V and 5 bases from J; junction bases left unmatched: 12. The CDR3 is CASTPGKRGGIDTQYF. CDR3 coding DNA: TGTGCCAGTACCCCTGGGAAGCGGGGGGGCATAGATACGCAGTATTTT.

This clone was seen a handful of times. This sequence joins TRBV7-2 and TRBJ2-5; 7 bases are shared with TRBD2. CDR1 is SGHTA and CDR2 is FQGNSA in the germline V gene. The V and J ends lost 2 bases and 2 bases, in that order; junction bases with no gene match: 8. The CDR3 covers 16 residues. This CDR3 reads CASSLSLSGPQETQYF. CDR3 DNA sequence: TGTGCCAGCAGCTTATCCCTTAGCGGGCCTCAAGAGACCCAGTACTTC.

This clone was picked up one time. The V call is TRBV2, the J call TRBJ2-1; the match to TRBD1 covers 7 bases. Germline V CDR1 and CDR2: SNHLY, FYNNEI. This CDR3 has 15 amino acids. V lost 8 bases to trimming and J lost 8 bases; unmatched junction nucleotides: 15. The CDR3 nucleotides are TGTGCCAGCGTAGAATCGGGACAGCCCGATGATGAGCAGTTCTTC. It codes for CASVESGQPDDEQFF. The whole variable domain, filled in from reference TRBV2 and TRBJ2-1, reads EPEVTQTPSHQVTQMGQEVILRCVPISNHLYFYWYRQILGQKVEFLVSFYNNEISEKSEIFDDQFSVERPDGSNFTLKIRSTKLEDSAMYFCASVESGQPDDEQFFGPGTRLTVL.

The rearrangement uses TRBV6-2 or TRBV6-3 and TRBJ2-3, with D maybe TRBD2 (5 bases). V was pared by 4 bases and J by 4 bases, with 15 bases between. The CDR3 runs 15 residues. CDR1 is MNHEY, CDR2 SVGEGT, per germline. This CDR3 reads CASSSPGVLADTQYF. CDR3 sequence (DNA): TGTGCCAGCAGTTCGCCCGGGGTACTCGCAGATACGCAGTATTTT.

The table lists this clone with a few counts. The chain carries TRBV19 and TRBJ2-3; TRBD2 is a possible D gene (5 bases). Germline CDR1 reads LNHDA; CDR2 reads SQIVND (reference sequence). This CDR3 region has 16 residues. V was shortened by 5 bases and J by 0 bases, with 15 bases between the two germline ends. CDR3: CASSLRGRGSTDTQYF. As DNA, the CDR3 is TGTGCCAGTAGTCTCCGAGGGCGCGGTAGCACAGATACGCAGTATTTT.

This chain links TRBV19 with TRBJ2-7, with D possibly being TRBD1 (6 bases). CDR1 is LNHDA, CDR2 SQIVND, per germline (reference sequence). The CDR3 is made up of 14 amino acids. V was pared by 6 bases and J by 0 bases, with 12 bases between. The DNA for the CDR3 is TGTGCCAGTAGGGACAGCCTTCTCTCCTACGAGCAGTACTTC. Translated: CASRDSLLSYEQYF.

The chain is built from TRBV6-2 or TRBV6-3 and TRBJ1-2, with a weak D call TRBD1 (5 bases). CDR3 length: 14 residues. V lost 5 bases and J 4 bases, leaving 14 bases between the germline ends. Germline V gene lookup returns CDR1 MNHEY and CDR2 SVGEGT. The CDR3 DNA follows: TGTGCCAGCAGTCAGGGAAGAGGCCCCTATGGCTACACCTTC. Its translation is CASSQGRGPYGYTF.

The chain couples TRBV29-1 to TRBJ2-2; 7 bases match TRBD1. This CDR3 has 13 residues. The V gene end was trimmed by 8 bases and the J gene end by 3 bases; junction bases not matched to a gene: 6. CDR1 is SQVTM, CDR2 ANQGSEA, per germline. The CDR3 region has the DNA TGCAGCTCCCGGGACAGACACACCGGGGAGCTGTTTTTT. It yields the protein CSSRDRHTGELFF.

DNA of the CDR3: TGTGCCAGCAGTTCCCAGGAAGATACGCAGTATTTT. Its translation is CASSSQEDTQYF. The chain employs TRBV28 and TRBJ2-3, with D hard to call. The germline CDR1 and CDR2 sequences are MDHEN and SYDVKM. V dropped 4 bases and J dropped 5 bases, with 7 bases sitting between them. The CDR3 runs to 12 residues.

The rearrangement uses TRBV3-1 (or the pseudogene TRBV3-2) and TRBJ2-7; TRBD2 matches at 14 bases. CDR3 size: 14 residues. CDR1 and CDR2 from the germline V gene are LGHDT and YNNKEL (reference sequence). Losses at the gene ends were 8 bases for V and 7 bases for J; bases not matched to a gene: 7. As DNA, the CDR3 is TGTGCCAGCTCGGGACTAGCGGGAGCTGGGGAGCAGTACTTC. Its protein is CASSGLAGAGEQYF.

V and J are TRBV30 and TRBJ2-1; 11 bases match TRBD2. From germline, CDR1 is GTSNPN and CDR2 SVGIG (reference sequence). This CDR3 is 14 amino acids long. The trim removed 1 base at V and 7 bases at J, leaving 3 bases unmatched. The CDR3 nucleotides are TGTGCCTGGAGTGGAGTAGCGGGAGGGAATGAGCAGTTCTTC. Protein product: CAWSGVAGGNEQFF.

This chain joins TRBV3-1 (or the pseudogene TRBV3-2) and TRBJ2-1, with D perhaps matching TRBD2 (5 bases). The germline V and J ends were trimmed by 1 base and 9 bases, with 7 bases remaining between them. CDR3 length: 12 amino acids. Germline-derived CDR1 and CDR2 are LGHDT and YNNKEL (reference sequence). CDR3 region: CASSQGRGEQFF. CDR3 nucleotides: TGTGCCAGCAGCCAAGGTCGGGGTGAGCAGTTCTTC.

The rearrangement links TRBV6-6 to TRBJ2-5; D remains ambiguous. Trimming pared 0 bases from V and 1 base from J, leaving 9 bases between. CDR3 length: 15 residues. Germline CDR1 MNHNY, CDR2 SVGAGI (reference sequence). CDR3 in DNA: TGTGCCAGCAGTTACTCGCGGCAAACCCAAGAGACCCAGTACTTC. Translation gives CASSYSRQTQETQYF.

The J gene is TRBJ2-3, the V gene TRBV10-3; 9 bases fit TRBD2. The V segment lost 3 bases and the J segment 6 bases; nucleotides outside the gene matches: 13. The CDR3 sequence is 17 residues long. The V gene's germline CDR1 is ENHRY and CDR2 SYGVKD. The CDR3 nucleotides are TGTGCCATCAGTGATCAAGGACTAGCGCGTGATAAGGATACGCAGTATTTT. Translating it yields CAISDQGLARDKDTQYF.

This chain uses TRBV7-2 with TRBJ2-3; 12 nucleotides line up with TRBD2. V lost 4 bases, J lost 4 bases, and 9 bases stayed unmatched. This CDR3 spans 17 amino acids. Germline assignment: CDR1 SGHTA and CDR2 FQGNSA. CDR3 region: CASSSRLAGVGADTQYF. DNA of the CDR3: TGTGCCAGCAGCTCCCGACTAGCGGGAGTTGGCGCAGATACGCAGTATTTT.

The CDR3: CASSQSVGGGGYEQYF. The CDR3 DNA sequence: TGCGCCAGCAGTCAATCTGTGGGGGGAGGGGGTTACGAGCAGTACTTC. The chain is built from TRBV23-1 and TRBJ2-7, with a tentative D call TRBD2 (7 bases). TRBV23-1 is designated an ORF whose function remains uncertain. V dropped 0 bases and J dropped 4 bases, with 16 bases sitting between them. The CDR3 consists of 16 residues.

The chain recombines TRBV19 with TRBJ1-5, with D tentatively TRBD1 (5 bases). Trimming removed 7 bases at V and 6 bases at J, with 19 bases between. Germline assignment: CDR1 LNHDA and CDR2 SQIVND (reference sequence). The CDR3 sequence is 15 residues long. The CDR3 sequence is CASTISQGGGQPQHF. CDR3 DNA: TGTGCCAGTACAATCTCCCAGGGAGGAGGTCAGCCCCAGCATTTT.

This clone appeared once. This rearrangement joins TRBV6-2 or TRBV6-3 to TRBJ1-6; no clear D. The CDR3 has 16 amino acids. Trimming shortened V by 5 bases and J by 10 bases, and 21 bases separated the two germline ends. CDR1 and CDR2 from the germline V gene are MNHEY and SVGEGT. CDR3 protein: CASSRGAGYGVSPLHF. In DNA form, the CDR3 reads TGTGCCAGCAGTAGAGGTGCGGGGTACGGCGTATCACCCCTCCACTTT.

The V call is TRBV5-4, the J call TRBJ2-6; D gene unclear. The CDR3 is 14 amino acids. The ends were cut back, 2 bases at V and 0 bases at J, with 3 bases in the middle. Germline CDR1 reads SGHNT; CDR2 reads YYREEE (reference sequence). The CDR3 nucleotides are TGTGCCAGCAGCTTCTACTCTGGGGCCAACGTCCTGACTTTC. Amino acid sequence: CASSFYSGANVLTF.